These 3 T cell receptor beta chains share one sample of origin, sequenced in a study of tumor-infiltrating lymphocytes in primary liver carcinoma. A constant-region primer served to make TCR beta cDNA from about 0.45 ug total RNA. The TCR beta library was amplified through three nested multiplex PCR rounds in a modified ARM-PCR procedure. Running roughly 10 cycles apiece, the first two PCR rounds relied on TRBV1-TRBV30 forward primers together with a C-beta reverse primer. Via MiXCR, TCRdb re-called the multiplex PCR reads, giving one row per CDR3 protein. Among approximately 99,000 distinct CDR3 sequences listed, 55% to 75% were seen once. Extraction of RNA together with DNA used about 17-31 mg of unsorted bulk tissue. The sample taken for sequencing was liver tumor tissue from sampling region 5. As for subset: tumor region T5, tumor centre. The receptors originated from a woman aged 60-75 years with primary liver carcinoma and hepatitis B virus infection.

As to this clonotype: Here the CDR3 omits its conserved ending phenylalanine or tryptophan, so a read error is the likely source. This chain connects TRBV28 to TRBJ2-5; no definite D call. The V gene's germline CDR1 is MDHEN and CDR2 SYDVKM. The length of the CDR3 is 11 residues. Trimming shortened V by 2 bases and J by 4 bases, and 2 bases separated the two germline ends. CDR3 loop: CASSLRETQYL. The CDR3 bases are TGTGCCAGCAGTTTACGAGAGACCCAGTACCTC.

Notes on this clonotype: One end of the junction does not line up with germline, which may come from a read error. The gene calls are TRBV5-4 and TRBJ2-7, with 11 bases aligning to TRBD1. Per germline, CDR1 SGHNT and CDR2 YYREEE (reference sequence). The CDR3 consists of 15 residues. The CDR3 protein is CASRLGQGADYEQYF. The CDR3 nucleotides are TGTGCCAGCCGCTTAGGACAGGGGGCTGACTACGAGCAGTACTTC.

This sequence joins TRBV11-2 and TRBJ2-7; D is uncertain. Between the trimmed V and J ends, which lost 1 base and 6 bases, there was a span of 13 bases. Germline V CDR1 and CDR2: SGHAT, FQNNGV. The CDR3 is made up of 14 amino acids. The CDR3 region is CASSLVQATCEQYF. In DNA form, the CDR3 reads TGTGCCAGCAGCTTAGTGCAGGCCACCTGCGAGCAGTACTTC.